This T cell receptor beta chain comes out of a study of cytomegalovirus exposure and HLA in healthy donors. Regarding the study as a whole: A likely sequencing artifact accounted for one observed cluster of highly shared sequence variants.

On this clone: What it binds is not known.

The CDR3 has 13 amino acids. Germline V gene lookup returns CDR1 SGHTA and CDR2 FQGNSA. The germline V and J ends were trimmed by 1 base and 5 bases, with 8 bases remaining between them. PCR was performed using 60 Vbeta and 13 Jbeta primers. Original processing notes: About 9.9 million of the 80 million or so unique TCR beta chains counted in a later analysis were shared. The assay was immunoSEQ multiplex PCR, and TCRdb's table has in-frame clones only and misses some. V and J calls and clone size follow that table, whereas D and trimming were derived from the DNA. Of approximately 170,000 clones detected, 80% to 85% appear once; the ten largest clones hold 1.2%.

The chain employs TRBV7-2 and TRBJ1-1; no reliable D call. Specimen: PBMCs. This TCR was recovered from a boy aged 2-9 years in good health and CMV-seronegative. As DNA, the CDR3 is TGTGCCAGCAGCTTAGGGGCAGGAACTGAAGCTTTCTTT. Amino acid sequence: CASSLGAGTEAFF.